These T cell receptor beta chains were read from a single sample in a study of metastatic and nonmetastatic thyroid tumors. TCRdb used MiXCR to call clones anew from the PCR reads. The sample holds tens of thousands of clones, less than 25% seen once. The sample consisted of blood. These receptors were taken from a male donor with papillary thyroid cancer or a benign thyroid nodule (not recorded which). Some clones in this sample may be carry-over from other donors' samples. Both conserved end residues are part of each CDR3. A D gene is named only where the DNA matches it firmly. Size is stated for part of the rows, as once, few or many counts, or as a class when the clone is expanded.

clone_size | j_call | d_call | v_call | cdr3_aa | cdr3_nt
many | TRBJ2-1 | TRBD1 | TRBV14 | CASSQGRRDSSSYNEQFF | TGTGCCAGCAGCCAAGGACGCCGGGACAGCTCCTCCTACAATGAGCAGTTCTTC
medium-sized | TRBJ1-2 | . | TRBV19 | CASMLRQTGYGYTF | TGTGCCAGTATGTTGAGACAAACAGGCTATGGCTACACCTTC
many | TRBJ1-6 | . | TRBV7-9 | CASSLRPGAGNSPLHF | TGTGCCAGCAGCTTGAGGCCGGGAGCTGGGAATTCACCCCTCCACTTT
. | TRBJ2-2 | TRBD1 | TRBV18 | CASSRMMTGRSGELFF | TGTGCCAGCTCACGTATGATGACAGGGAGATCCGGGGAGCTGTTTTTT
many | TRBJ1-1 | . | TRBV9 | CASSVAGLNTEAFF | TGTGCCAGCAGCGTAGCTGGGTTGAACACTGAAGCTTTCTTT
. | TRBJ2-7 | TRBD1 | TRBV3-1 | CASGKRGRSYEQYF | TGTGCCAGCGGGAAGAGGGGGCGATCCTACGAGCAGTACTTC
many | TRBJ2-7 | . | TRBV9 | CASSAEIHSSYEQYF | TGTGCCAGCAGCGCTGAGATCCACAGCTCCTACGAGCAGTACTTC
. | TRBJ2-4 | . | TRBV6-1 | CASIMAGEGGNIQYF | TGTGCCAGCATCATGGCGGGAGAAGGGGGAAACATTCAGTACTTC
few | TRBJ2-7 | TRBD1 | TRBV19 | CAISTPGQGANEQYF | TGTGCCATTAGCACCCCCGGACAGGGTGCGAACGAGCAGTACTTC
few | TRBJ2-7 | TRBD2 | TRBV10-3 | CAISDSGGSREQYF | TGTGCCATCAGTGACTCGGGCGGGAGTAGGGAGCAGTACTTC
many | TRBJ2-3 | . | TRBV6-4 | CASSEFAASTDTQYF | TGTGCCAGCAGTGAATTCGCGGCTAGCACAGATACGCAGTATTTT
. | TRBJ2-1 | TRBD2 | TRBV6-1 | CASKESGSSYNEQFF | TGTGCCAGCAAAGAAAGCGGGAGCTCCTACAATGAGCAGTTCTTC
. | TRBJ1-1 | . | TRBV6-2/TRBV6-3 | CASSRQIYNTEAFF | TGTGCCAGCAGTCGACAGATCTATAACACTGAAGCTTTCTTT
. | TRBJ2-3 | . | TRBV6-2/TRBV6-3 | CASSYEDTQYF | TGTGCCAGCAGTTACGAGGATACGCAGTATTTT
many | TRBJ2-2 | . | TRBV6-1 | CASSPYSGKGYTGELFF | TGTGCCAGCAGTCCCTACTCGGGAAAAGGTTACACCGGGGAGCTGTTTTTT
many | TRBJ2-5 | . | TRBV30 | CAWSGGTYWETQYF | TGTGCCTGGAGTGGGGGGACTTATTGGGAGACCCAGTACTTC
. | TRBJ2-7 | . | TRBV6-5 | CASSYPGAVDEQYF | TGTGCCAGCAGTTACCCGGGGGCCGTCGACGAGCAGTACTTC
. | TRBJ2-7 | . | TRBV18 | CASSLRRGLEQYF | TGTGCCAGCTCACTAAGGAGGGGGCTGGAGCAGTACTTC
many | TRBJ2-7 | . | TRBV27 | CASSTRQVSYEQYF | TGTGCCAGCAGTACCCGGCAGGTTTCCTACGAGCAGTACTTC
. | TRBJ2-3 | TRBD2 | TRBV11-2 | CASSSRLGGSKQGDTQYF | TGTGCCAGCAGCTCTAGGTTGGGGGGGTCGAAGCAGGGAGATACGCAGTATTTT
. | TRBJ2-1 | TRBD1 | TRBV20-1 | CSAEPGQGFNEQFF | TGCAGTGCTGAGCCGGGACAGGGTTTCAATGAGCAGTTCTTC
many | TRBJ1-1 | TRBD1 | TRBV18 | CASSGGQDREAFF | TGTGCCAGCTCGGGTGGACAGGACCGTGAAGCTTTCTTT
. | TRBJ2-1 | . | TRBV5-1 | CASSLAGGTNYNEQFF | TGCGCCAGCAGCTTGGCCGGCGGGACAAATTACAATGAGCAGTTCTTC
many | TRBJ1-2 | TRBD1 | TRBV18 | CASSATIRTGDYGYTF | TGTGCCAGCTCAGCAACCATTAGGACAGGGGACTATGGCTACACCTTC
few | TRBJ1-5 | . | TRBV5-8 | CASSTAAEFYNQPQHF | TGTGCCAGCAGCACTGCGGCCGAGTTTTACAATCAGCCCCAGCATTTT
many | TRBJ1-2 | . | TRBV9 | CASSVDLGGNLYGYTF | TGTGCCAGCAGCGTAGATCTTGGAGGGAATCTCTATGGCTACACCTTC
many | TRBJ2-3 | . | TRBV11-3 | CASSLGMGRGAFSTDTQYF | TGTGCCAGCAGCTTAGGGATGGGGCGCGGGGCCTTTAGCACAGATACGCAGTATTTT
many | TRBJ1-4 | TRBD1 | TRBV28 | CASRPTGGKEKLFF | TGTGCCAGCAGGCCAACAGGGGGGAAGGAAAAACTGTTTTTT
. | TRBJ2-1 | . | TRBV20-1 | CSAPPPVGENEQFF | TGCAGTGCTCCCCCTCCGGTTGGTGAAAATGAGCAGTTCTTC
many | TRBJ2-7 | . | TRBV5-6 | CASSSNTGKVQYF | TGTGCCAGCAGCTCAAACACAGGGAAAGTGCAGTACTTC
. | TRBJ2-3 | . | TRBV3-1 | CASSPSRVLGRDPTSTDTQYF | TGTGCCAGCAGCCCATCCCGAGTGTTGGGGCGGGACCCGACAAGCACAGATACGCAGTATTTT
many | TRBJ1-2 | . | TRBV20-1 | CSRRGSDIGYTF | TGCAGTCGGAGGGGTAGTGATATCGGCTACACCTTC
few | TRBJ1-2 | . | TRBV20-1 | CRGPGYTF | TGCAGAGGCCCCGGCTACACCTTC
. | TRBJ1-4 | . | TRBV6-1 | CASSNQGRSNEKLFF | TGTGCCAGCAGTAACCAGGGGAGGTCTAATGAAAAACTGTTTTTT
many | TRBJ2-5 | . | TRBV14 | CATRGDQETQYF | TGTGCCACCAGGGGAGACCAAGAGACCCAGTACTTC
. | TRBJ2-7 | . | TRBV28 | CASSYRGMAGMSYEQYF | TGTGCCAGCAGCTACCGCGGGATGGCCGGGATGTCCTACGAGCAGTACTTC
many | TRBJ1-5 | . | TRBV2 | CASSLLAVGNSNQPQHF | TGTGCCAGCAGCCTGTTAGCAGTGGGAAATAGCAATCAGCCCCAGCATTTT
many | TRBJ2-1 | TRBD2 | TRBV18 | CASSPPVVAGRGHEQFF | TGTGCCAGCTCACCACCGGTCGTAGCGGGGAGAGGTCATGAGCAGTTCTTC
. | TRBJ1-3 | . | TRBV19 | CASSNREFSGNTIYF | TGTGCCAGTAGTAACAGGGAATTCTCTGGAAACACCATATATTTT
many | TRBJ1-1 | TRBD1 | TRBV9 | CASSVAPGTGGKGAFF | TGTGCCAGCAGCGTAGCACCCGGGACAGGGGGCAAAGGAGCTTTCTTT
. | TRBJ2-1 | TRBD2 | TRBV20-1 | CSAPFGGEAYNEQFF | TGCAGTGCCCCCTTCGGGGGGGAGGCCTACAATGAGCAGTTCTTC
few | TRBJ2-1 | . | TRBV5-1 | CASRPDSSSYNEQFF | TGCGCCAGCAGACCGGACTCGAGCTCCTACAATGAGCAGTTCTTC
many | TRBJ2-5 | . | TRBV12-3/TRBV12-4 | CASSLNQRETQYF | TGTGCCAGCAGTTTAAACCAGCGGGAGACCCAGTACTTC
. | TRBJ1-3 | TRBD1 | TRBV20-1 | CSARSRDRFSGNTIYF | TGCAGTGCTAGGTCCCGGGACAGATTCTCTGGAAACACCATATATTTT
many | TRBJ2-7 | . | TRBV27 | CASSLSGGSGGEQYF | TGTGCCAGCAGTTTATCAGGGGGTTCGGGGGGTGAGCAGTACTTC
many | TRBJ1-1 | . | TRBV13 | CASSSLGQTRDTEAFF | TGTGCCAGCAGCTCCCTAGGACAGACGAGGGACACTGAAGCTTTCTTT
many | TRBJ2-3 | . | TRBV20-1 | CSARPSLGTQYF | TGCAGTGCTAGGCCCTCCCTGGGTACGCAGTATTTT
many | TRBJ2-2 | TRBD2 | TRBV11-2 | CASSLVFGGGNTGELFF | TGTGCCAGCAGCTTAGTATTCGGCGGGGGGAACACCGGGGAGCTGTTTTTT
many | TRBJ2-3 | TRBD2 | TRBV20-1 | CSAKLAADTQYF | TGCAGTGCCAAACTAGCGGCAGATACGCAGTATTTT
. | TRBJ2-1 | . | TRBV20-1 | CSASPDSYNEQFF | TGCAGTGCTAGTCCCGACTCGTATAATGAGCAGTTCTTC
many | TRBJ1-5 | TRBD1 | TRBV24-1 | CATSDQTGFNQPQHF | TGTGCCACCAGTGACCAGACAGGGTTCAATCAGCCCCAGCATTTT
many | TRBJ2-7 | . | TRBV4-1 | CASSQEAGGFYEQYF | TGCGCCAGCAGCCAAGAGGCAGGGGGGTTCTACGAGCAGTACTTC
many | TRBJ2-5 | . | TRBV6-1 | CASSYGSGETQYF | TGTGCCAGCAGTTATGGTTCGGGGGAGACCCAGTACTTC
many | TRBJ2-1 | . | TRBV5-5 | CASSRMGDSYNEQFF | TGTGCCAGCAGCCGCATGGGGGACTCCTACAATGAGCAGTTCTTC
many | TRBJ2-1 | . | TRBV5-1 | CASSLEGILNEQFF | TGCGCCAGCAGCTTGGAGGGTATCCTCAATGAGCAGTTCTTC
few | TRBJ2-7 | . | TRBV12-5 | CASGLGGHEQYF | TGTGCTAGTGGTTTGGGAGGGCACGAGCAGTACTTC
many | TRBJ2-3 | . | TRBV2 | CASKESTDTQYF | TGTGCCAGCAAAGAGTCCACAGATACGCAGTATTTT